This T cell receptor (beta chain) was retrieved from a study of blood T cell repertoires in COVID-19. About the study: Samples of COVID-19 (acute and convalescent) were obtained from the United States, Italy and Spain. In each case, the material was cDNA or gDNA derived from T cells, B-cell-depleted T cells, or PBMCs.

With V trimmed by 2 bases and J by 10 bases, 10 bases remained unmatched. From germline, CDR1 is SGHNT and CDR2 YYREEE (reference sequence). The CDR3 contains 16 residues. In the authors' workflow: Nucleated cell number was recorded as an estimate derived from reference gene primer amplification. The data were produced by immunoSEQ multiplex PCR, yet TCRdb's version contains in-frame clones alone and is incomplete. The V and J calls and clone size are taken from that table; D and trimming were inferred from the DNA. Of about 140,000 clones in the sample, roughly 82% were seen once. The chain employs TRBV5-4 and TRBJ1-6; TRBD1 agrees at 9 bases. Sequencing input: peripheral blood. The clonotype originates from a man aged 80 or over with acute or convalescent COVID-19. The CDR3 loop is CASSFPGQGEDSPLHF. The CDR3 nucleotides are TGTGCCAGCAGCTTCCCGGGACAGGGTGAGGACTCACCCCTCCACTTT.